This T cell receptor beta chain was captured in a study of memory CD4+ T cells and cytomegalovirus serostatus. The data were produced by immunoSEQ multiplex PCR, yet TCRdb's version contains in-frame clones alone and is incomplete. The sample holds fewer than 35,000 clones; around 80% are singletons and the top ten take about 0.66%. Study conclusions and caveats: CD4+ memory repertoires contained about two fifths of the roughly 160 reported CMV TCRbeta sequences. The CMV-associated TCR signature appears largely within the CD4+ memory repertoire. CMV serostatus prediction reached median AUC around 0.95, or 0.9 with US-trained model.

The CDR3 spans 16 residues. Trimming removed 4 bases from V and 0 bases from J, with 15 bases in between. The V gene's germline CDR1 is LNHDA and CDR2 SQIVND (reference sequence). The sort gate was single viable CD3+CD4+CD8-CD45RO+ cells for memory CD4+ T cells. On this clone: The antigen remains unidentified.

The material sequenced was memory CD4+ T cells from blood. This sequence was found in an adult in good health and CMV-seronegative. The chain has TRBV19 and TRBJ1-2, with D perhaps matching TRBD1 (5 bases). The CDR3 DNA reads as TGTGCCAGTAGTAATCCAGGGCTTTTCCCTAACTATGGCTACACCTTC. This codes for CASSNPGLFPNYGYTF.